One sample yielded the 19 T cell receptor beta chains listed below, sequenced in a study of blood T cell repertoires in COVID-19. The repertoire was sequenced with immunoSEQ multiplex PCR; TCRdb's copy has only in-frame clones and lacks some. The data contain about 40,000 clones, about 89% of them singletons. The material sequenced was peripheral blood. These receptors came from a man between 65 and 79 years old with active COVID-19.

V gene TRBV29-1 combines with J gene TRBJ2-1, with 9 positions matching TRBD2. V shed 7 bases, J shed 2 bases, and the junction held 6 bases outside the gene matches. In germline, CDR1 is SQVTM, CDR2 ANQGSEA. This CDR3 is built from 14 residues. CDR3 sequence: CSARGGGAYNEQFF. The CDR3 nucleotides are TGCAGCGCCCGAGGCGGGGGGGCCTACAATGAGCAGTTCTTC.

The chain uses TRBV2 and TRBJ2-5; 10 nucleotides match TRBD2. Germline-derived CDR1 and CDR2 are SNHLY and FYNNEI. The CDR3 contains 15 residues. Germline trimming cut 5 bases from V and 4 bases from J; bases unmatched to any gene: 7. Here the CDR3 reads CASSWASGGRETQYF. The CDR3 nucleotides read TGTGCCAGCAGTTGGGCTAGCGGGGGCAGAGAGACCCAGTACTTC.

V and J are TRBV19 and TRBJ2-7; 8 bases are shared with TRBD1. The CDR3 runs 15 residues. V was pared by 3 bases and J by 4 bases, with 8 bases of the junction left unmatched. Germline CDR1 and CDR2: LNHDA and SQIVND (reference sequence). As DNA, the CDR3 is TGTGCCAGTAGTATGACGGCTGACAGGGGTTACGAGCAGTACTTC. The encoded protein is CASSMTADRGYEQYF.

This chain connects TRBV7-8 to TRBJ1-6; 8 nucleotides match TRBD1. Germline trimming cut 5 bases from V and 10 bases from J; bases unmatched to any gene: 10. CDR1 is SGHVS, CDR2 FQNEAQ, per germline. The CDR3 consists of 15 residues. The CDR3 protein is CASSPTGGPRSPLHF. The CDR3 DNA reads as TGTGCCAGCAGCCCCACAGGGGGGCCCAGGTCACCCCTCCACTTT.

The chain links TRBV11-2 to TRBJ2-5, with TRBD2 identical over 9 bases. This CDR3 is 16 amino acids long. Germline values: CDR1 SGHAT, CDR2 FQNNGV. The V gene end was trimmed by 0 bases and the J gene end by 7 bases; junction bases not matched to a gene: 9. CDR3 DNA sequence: TGTGCCAGCAGCTTAGATACAGCGGGGGGTTTCGGGACCCAGTACTTC. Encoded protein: CASSLDTAGGFGTQYF.

The CDR3 bases are TGCGCCAGCAGCCAAGATCTGAGCGGGGGGGCCGCAGATACGCAGTATTTT. Protein product: CASSQDLSGGAADTQYF. The V and J genes are TRBV4-3 and TRBJ2-3; TRBD2 matches 10 bases. Trimming cost V 0 bases and J 4 bases; bases outside gene matches: 7. CDR1 is LGHNA and CDR2 is YSLEER in the germline V gene. This CDR3 has 17 amino acids.

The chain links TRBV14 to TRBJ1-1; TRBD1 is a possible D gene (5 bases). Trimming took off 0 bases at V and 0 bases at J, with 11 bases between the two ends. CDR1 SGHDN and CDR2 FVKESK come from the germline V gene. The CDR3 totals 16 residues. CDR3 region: CASSQDRGEMNTEAFF. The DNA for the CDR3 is TGTGCCAGCAGCCAAGATCGGGGGGAGATGAACACTGAAGCTTTCTTT.

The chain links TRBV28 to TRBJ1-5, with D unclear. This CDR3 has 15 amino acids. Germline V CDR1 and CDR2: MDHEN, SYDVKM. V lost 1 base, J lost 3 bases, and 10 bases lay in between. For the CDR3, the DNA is TGTGCCAGCAGTTTATTCGGCGGTTTCAATCAGCCCCAGCATTTT. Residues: CASSLFGGFNQPQHF.

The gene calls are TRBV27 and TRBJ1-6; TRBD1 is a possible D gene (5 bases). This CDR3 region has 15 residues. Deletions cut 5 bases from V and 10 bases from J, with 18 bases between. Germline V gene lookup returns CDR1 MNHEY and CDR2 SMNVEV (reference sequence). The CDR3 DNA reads TGTGCCAGCAGTCTCCGGACACTTCTAGGGTCACCCCTCCACTTT. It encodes CASSLRTLLGSPLHF.

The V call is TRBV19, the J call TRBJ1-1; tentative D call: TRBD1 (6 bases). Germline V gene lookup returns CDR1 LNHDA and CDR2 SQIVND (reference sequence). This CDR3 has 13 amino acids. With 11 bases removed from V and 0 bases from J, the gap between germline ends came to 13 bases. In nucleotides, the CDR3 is TGTGCCTGCGAGGGGGTAATGAACACTGAAGCTTTCTTT. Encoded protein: CACEGVMNTEAFF.

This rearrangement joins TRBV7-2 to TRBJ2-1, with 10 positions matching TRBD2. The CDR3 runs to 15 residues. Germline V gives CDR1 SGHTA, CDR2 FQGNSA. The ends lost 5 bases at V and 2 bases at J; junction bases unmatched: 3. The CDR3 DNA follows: TGTGCCAGCAGCAACAGCGGGGGGGCCTACAATGAGCAGTTCTTC. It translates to CASSNSGGAYNEQFF.

Here the CDR3 DNA reads TGTGCCAGCTCACAGGGGACACCCGCAACTAATGAAAAACTGTTTTTT. This translates into CASSQGTPATNEKLFF. The chain joins TRBV18 to TRBJ1-4; the D gene is possibly TRBD1 (6 bases). Germline V CDR1 and CDR2: KGHSH, LQKENI. The CDR3 runs 16 residues. With 4 bases removed from V and 0 bases from J, the gap between germline ends came to 12 bases.

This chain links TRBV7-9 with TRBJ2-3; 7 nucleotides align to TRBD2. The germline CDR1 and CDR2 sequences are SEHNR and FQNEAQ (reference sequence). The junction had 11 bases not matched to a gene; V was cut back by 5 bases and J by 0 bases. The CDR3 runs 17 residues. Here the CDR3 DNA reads TGTGCCAGCAGCCCCCACCTGGGGGGGGAAAGCACAGATACGCAGTATTTT. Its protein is CASSPHLGGESTDTQYF.

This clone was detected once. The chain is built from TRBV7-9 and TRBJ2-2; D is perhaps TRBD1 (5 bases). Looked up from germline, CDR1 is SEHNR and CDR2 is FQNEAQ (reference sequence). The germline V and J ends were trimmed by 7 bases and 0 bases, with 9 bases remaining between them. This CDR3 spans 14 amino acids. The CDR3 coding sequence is TGTGCCAGCATCCCGACAGCGAACACCGGGGAGCTGTTTTTT. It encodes CASIPTANTGELFF.

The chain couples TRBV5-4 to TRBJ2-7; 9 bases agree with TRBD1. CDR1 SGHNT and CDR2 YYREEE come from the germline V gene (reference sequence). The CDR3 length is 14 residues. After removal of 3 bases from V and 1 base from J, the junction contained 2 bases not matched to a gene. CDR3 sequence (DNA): TGTGCCAGCAGCTCGGGACAGGGTTCCTACGAGCAGTACTTC. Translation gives CASSSGQGSYEQYF. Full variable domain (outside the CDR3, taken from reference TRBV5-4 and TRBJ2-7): ETGVTQSPTHLIKTRGQQVTLRCSSQSGHNTVSWYQQALGQGPQFIFQYYREEENGRGNFPPRFSGLQFPNYSSELNVNALELDDSALYLCASSSGQGSYEQYFGPGTRLTVT.

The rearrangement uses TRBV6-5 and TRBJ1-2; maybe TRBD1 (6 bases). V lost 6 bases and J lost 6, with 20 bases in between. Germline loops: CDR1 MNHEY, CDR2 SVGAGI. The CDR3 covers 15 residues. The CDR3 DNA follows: TGTGCCAGCAGCCGGACCAGGGGAGAATTTGATGGCTACACCTTC. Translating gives CASSRTRGEFDGYTF.

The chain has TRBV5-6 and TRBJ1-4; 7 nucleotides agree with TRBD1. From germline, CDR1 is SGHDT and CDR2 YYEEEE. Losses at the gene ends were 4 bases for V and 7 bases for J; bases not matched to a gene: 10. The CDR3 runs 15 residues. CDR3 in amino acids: CASSVGTVNLEKLFF. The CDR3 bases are TGTGCCAGCAGCGTTGGGACAGTGAATCTTGAAAAACTGTTTTTT.

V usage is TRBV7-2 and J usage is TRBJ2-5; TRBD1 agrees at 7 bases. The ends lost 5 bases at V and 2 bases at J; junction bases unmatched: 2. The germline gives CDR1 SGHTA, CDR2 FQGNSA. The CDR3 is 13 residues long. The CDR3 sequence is CASSPGGQETQYF. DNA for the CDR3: TGTGCCAGCAGCCCAGGGGGACAAGAGACCCAGTACTTC. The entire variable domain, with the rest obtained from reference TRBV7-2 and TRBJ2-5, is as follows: GAGVSQSPSNKVTEKGKDVELRCDPISGHTALYWYRQSLGQGLEFLIYFQGNSAPDKSGLPSDRFSAERTGGSVSTLTIQRTQQEDSAVYLCASSPGGQETQYFGPGTRLLVL.

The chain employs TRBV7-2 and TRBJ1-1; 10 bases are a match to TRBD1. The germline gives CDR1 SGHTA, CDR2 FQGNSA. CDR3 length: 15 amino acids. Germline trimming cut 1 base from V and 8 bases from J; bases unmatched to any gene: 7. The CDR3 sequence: CASSLGGQGRVEAFF. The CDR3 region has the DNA TGTGCCAGCAGCTTAGGGGGACAGGGGAGGGTAGAAGCTTTCTTT.